These T cell receptor beta chains were read from a single sample in a study of early T cells in non-severe SARS-CoV-2 infection. TCRdb re-derived calls from the 5' RACE reads in MiXCR, one entry per CDR3 protein. Of around 60,000 distinct CDR3 sequences in the sample, 9.5% to 15% were seen once. The sample comprised whole blood. The receptor set was obtained from an adult who was a healthcare worker with PCR-confirmed SARS-CoV-2 infection or an uninfected control (not recorded which). Both conserved end residues are part of each CDR3. A D gene is named only where the DNA matches it firmly. Clone size is given for some rows only: seen once, a few or many times, or a class if the clone is expanded.

>-|few|TRBJ1-6|TRBV7-6
CASSLSQDNSPLHF
>-|-|TRBJ2-1|TRBV4-3
CASSQEGVLGSLYEQFF
>TRBD1|many|TRBJ2-3|TRBV24-1
CATSDMRQGTDTQYF
>TRBD1|many|TRBJ1-1|TRBV27
CASSLRQGWEAFF
>-|-|TRBJ2-7|TRBV6-1
CASLEENEQYF
>TRBD1|-|TRBJ1-4|TRBV7-6
CASRGDSGEKLFF
>TRBD1|few|TRBJ2-1|TRBV27
CASSSGPTRGTLYNEQFF
>TRBD1|many|TRBJ1-6|TRBV7-8
CASSDRENSPLHF
>TRBD2|few|TRBJ2-1|TRBV29-1
CSVDAGTSLMIEQFF
>-|few|TRBJ1-1|TRBV20-1
CSARDPSQGMAFF
>TRBD1|many|TRBJ1-2|TRBV7-8
CASRGVGQVSVGYTF
>-|many|TRBJ2-4|TRBV7-2
CASSLDRRRGNIQYF
>TRBD2|many|TRBJ2-7|TRBV7-8
CASSLQRTSGSKYEQYF
>TRBD2|-|TRBJ2-1|TRBV7-9
CASSLWLAGGAAYNEQFF
>-|-|TRBJ2-3|TRBV6-1
CASSERGRDTQYF
>TRBD1|-|TRBJ2-7|TRBV27
CASSIGTGAFEQYF
>-|few|TRBJ1-1|TRBV12-3/TRBV12-4
CASSLTRGSNTEAFF
>TRBD1|many|TRBJ1-2|TRBV19
CASGQGSYGYTF
>-|many|TRBJ2-3|TRBV15
CATSTPGRISTDTQYF
>TRBD2|few|TRBJ2-3|TRBV9
CASSVRLAATDTQYF
>-|many|TRBJ2-5|TRBV25-1
CASSEETQYF
>-|many|TRBJ1-2|TRBV11-2
CASSLTATNYGYTF
>TRBD1|-|TRBJ2-3|TRBV7-7
CASSLSGRGIDTQYF
>TRBD2|many|TRBJ2-3|TRBV5-1
CASSPRTSGRAPDTQYF